Given below is one T cell receptor beta chain in context. This entry belongs to a study of blood T cell repertoires in COVID-19. There are 15 residues in the CDR3. Trimming took 4 bases from V and 3 from J, leaving 16 bases between them. Looked up from germline, CDR1 is SGHDT and CDR2 is YYEEEE. Authors' processing steps: Reference gene primer amplification gave nucleated cell count estimates. Sequenced by immunoSEQ multiplex PCR; TCRdb stores in-frame clones only, minus some. V and J calls and clone size are as listed in that table; D and trimming were resolved from the DNA. The sample has 250,000 to 300,000 clones; approximately 91% are singletons.

The sample was PBMCs or T cells enriched from blood (not recorded which). This receptor was taken from a woman between 40 and 55 years old with acute COVID-19. The chain uses TRBV5-6 and TRBJ1-2, with TRBD1 as a possible D gene (6 bases). In DNA, the CDR3 is TGTGCCAGCAGCCCAACGGTCGGGACATACTATGGCTACACCTTC. Translating gives CASSPTVGTYYGYTF.